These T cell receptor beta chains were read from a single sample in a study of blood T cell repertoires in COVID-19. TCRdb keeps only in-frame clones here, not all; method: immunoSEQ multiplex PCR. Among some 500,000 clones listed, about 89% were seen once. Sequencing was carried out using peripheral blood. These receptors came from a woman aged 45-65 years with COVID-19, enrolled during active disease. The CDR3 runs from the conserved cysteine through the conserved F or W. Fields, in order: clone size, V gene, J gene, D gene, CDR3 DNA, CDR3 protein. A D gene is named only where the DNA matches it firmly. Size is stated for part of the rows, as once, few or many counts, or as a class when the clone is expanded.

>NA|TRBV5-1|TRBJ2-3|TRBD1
TGCGCCAGCAGCTTTGGAGTAGGGGGCCGGGATACGCAGTATTTT
CASSFGVGGRDTQYF
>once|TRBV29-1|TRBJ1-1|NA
TGCAGCGTTGAATATGATATGGCGGGAGAAGCTTTCTTT
CSVEYDMAGEAFF
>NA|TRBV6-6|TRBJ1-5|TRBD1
TGTGCCAGCAGTTACGCAGGGGGCGTTCAGCCCCAGCATTTT
CASSYAGGVQPQHF
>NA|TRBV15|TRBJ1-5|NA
TGTGCCACCCCCCTTGTGAGTCGTCAGCCCCAGCATTTT
CATPLVSRQPQHF
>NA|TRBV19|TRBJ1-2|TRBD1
TGTGCCAGTAGTAATACCGGGACAGGGTGGTTGAAGGAAGGCTACACCTTC
CASSNTGTGWLKEGYTF
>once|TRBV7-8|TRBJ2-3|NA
TGTGCCAGCAGCCGAGGTCTTCTAGCGCCGGGGAGTAATACGCAGTATTTT
CASSRGLLAPGSNTQYF
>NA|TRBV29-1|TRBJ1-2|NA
TGCAGCGTTGAAGATCGGCCAGGTGGCTACACCTTC
CSVEDRPGGYTF
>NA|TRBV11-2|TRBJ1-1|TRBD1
TGTGCCACCAGGACAGGGGGCACTGAAGCTTTCTTT
CATRTGGTEAFF
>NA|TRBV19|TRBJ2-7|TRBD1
TGTGCCAGTAGTCGCTCCGGGACAGGGACCGAGCAGTACTTC
CASSRSGTGTEQYF
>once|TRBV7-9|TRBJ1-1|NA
TGTGCCAGCAGCTTAAGTCAACAGGTCCGGTACACTGAAGCTTTCTTT
CASSLSQQVRYTEAFF
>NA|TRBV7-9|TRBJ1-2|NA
TGTGCCAGCAGCTTTGCAGGGGAGACTAACTATGGCTACACCTTC
CASSFAGETNYGYTF
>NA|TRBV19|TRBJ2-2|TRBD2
TGTGCCAGTAGTATAGACCTCACTAGCGGGGGATGGACCGGGGAGCTGTTTTTT
CASSIDLTSGGWTGELFF
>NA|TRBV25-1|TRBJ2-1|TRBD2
TGTGCCAGCAGTGGAACGAGCGGGGTTCTCGATGAGCAGTTCTTC
CASSGTSGVLDEQFF
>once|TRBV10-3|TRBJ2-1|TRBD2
TGTGCCATCAGTGGCGGGGGGGTGAATGAGCAGTTCTTC
CAISGGGVNEQFF
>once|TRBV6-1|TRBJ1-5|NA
TGTGCCAGCAGTGAAGCGGGGGGGCAGCCCCAGCATTTT
CASSEAGGQPQHF
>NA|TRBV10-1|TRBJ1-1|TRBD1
TGCGCCAGCAGTACAGGGGCAAACACTGAAGCTTTCTTT
CASSTGANTEAFF
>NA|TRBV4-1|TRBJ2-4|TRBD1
TGCGCCAGCAGCCACACCGTGGGAGACAGGGGAATAAACATTCAGTACTTC
CASSHTVGDRGINIQYF
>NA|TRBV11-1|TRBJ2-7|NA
TGTGCCAGCAGCTTATTCAGGGCCTACGAGCAGTACTTC
CASSLFRAYEQYF
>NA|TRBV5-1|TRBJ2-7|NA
TGCGCCAGCAGCTTGGGGACTCCCGAAAATAGCTACGAGCAGTACTTC
CASSLGTPENSYEQYF
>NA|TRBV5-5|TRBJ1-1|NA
TGTGCCAGCAGCCTACTGAGCAGGGTGAACACTGAAGCTTTCTTT
CASSLLSRVNTEAFF
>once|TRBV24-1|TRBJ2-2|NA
TGTGCCACCAGTGATCGACAGTCCACCGGGGAGCTGTTTTTT
CATSDRQSTGELFF
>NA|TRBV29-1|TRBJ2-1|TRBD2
TGCAGCGTTGAAGATGGGCTAGCGGGGGGTATATACTCCTACAATGAGCAGTTCTTC
CSVEDGLAGGIYSYNEQFF
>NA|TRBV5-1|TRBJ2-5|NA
TGCGCCAGCAGCTTGGAAGTCGGGAAGGAGACCCAGTACTTC
CASSLEVGKETQYF
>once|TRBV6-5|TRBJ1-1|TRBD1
TGTGCCAGCGAATCGTGGGGGGCACAGGGGACTGAAGCTTTCTTT
CASESWGAQGTEAFF
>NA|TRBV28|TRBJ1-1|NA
TGTGCCAGCAGGTGGAGCGGGGAGGGCACTGAAGCTTTCTTT
CASRWSGEGTEAFF
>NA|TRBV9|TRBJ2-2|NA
TGTGCCAGCAGCGTAACCGCGGGGAGAACCGGGGAGCTGTTTTTT
CASSVTAGRTGELFF
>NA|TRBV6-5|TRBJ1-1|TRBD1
TGTGCCAGCAGAGGGACAGGGGATGAAGCTTTCTTT
CASRGTGDEAFF
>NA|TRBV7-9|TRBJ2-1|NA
TGTGCCAGCAGCCAGGACTACCATGAGCAGTTCTTC
CASSQDYHEQFF
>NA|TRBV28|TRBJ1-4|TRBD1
TGTGCCAGCTCGGTTGGGGGGACAGGGGCCGAAAAACTGTTTTTT
CASSVGGTGAEKLFF
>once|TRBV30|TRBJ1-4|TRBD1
TGTGCCTGGAGTGTAGGATGGGACAGTTACGCCGTTCTGTTTTTT
CAWSVGWDSYAVLFF
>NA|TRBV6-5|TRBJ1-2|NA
TGTGCCAGCTCGACAGACCAGGGGATATGGGGCTACACCTTC
CASSTDQGIWGYTF
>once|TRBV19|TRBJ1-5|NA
TGTGCCAGTAGTAAGGACGGGGTTCTGCCCCAGCATTTT
CASSKDGVLPQHF
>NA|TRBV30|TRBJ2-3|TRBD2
TGTGCCTGGAGTGTGCGTGTTACTAGCGGGGCCAACTCAGATACGCAGTATTTT
CAWSVRVTSGANSDTQYF
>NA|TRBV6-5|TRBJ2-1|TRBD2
TGTGCCAGCAGTAGACTAGCGGGGGGGATCAATGAGCAGTTCTTC
CASSRLAGGINEQFF
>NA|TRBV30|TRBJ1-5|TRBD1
TGTGCCTGGAGTGACGGGACAGGGGAACAGCCCCAGCATTTT
CAWSDGTGEQPQHF
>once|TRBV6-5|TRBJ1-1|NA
TGTGCCAGCAGGGATTACAGGGCCACTGAAGCTTTCTTT
CASRDYRATEAFF
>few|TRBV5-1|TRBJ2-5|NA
TGCGCCAGCAGCTCGACAACGGCCCCAGAGACCCAGTACTTC
CASSSTTAPETQYF
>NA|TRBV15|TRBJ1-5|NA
TGTGCCACCCGGGCAGGGGTAGGGGATCAGCCCCAGCATTTT
CATRAGVGDQPQHF
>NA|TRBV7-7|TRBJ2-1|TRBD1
TGTGCCAGCAGCTTTGGACAGGGAGGCTACAATGAGCAGTTCTTC
CASSFGQGGYNEQFF
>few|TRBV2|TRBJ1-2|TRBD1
TGTGCCAGCAACCCCGACAGGGTGGAGTATGGCTACACCTTC
CASNPDRVEYGYTF
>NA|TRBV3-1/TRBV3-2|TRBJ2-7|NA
TGTGCCAGCAGCCAAGGTTTCGGTTCCTACGAGCAGTACTTC
CASSQGFGSYEQYF
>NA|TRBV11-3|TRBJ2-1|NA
TGTGCCAGCAGCCCGGGTCCCTACAATGAGCAGTTCTTC
CASSPGPYNEQFF
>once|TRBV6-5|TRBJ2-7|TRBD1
TGTGCCAGCAGTTACTCCGGGACAGGGGTGATGGAGCAGTACTTC
CASSYSGTGVMEQYF
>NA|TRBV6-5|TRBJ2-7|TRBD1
TGTGCCAGCAGTTTGACAGGGGGCGAGCAGTACTTC
CASSLTGGEQYF
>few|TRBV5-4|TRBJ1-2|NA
TGTGCCAGCGGCGGGGGAGGAACCCCCGGAGGCTACACCTTC
CASGGGGTPGGYTF
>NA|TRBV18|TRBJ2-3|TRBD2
TGTGCCAGCTCACCCCGAGCCGGGGGGACCACAGATACGCAGTATTTT
CASSPRAGGTTDTQYF
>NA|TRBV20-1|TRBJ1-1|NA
TGCAGTGCCAACAGAAGGACTGAAGCTTTCTTT
CSANRRTEAFF
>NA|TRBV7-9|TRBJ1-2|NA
TGTGCCAGCAGCTTAGTCAGGTTTGGAAATGGCTACACCTTC
CASSLVRFGNGYTF
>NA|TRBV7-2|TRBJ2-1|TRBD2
TGTGCCAGCAGCAAGGGACTAGCGGGGGACAATGAGCAGTTCTTC
CASSKGLAGDNEQFF
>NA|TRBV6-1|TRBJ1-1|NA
TGTGCCAGCAGTGAAGCGAACAGGGCCTTGAACACTGAAGCTTTCTTT
CASSEANRALNTEAFF
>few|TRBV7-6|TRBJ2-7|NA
TGTGCCAGCAGCCTACGGGACACTTCCGCCTACGAGCAGTACTTC
CASSLRDTSAYEQYF
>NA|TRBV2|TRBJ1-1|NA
TGTGCCAGCAGCGATCGACCTGGAGATGCTTTCTTT
CASSDRPGDAFF
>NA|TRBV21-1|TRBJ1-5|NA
TGTGCCAGCAGCAAAGGGGACAGGGAGGACCCGTATAGCAATCAGCCCCAGCATTTT
CASSKGDREDPYSNQPQHF